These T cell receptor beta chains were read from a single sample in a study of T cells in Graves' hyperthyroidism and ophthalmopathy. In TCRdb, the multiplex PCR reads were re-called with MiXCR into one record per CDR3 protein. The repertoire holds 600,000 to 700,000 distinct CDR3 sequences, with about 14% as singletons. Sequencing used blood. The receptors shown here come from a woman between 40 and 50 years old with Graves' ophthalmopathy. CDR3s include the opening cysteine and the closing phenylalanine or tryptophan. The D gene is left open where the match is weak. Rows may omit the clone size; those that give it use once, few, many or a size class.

CDR3nt: TGTGCCAGCAGTCCTCTGTTAAGGGGGGGAACCTTCTCTGGGGCCAACGTCCTGACTTTC; CDR3aa: CASSPLLRGGTFSGANVLTF; v_gene: TRBV6-4; abundance: many; j_gene: TRBJ2-6; d_gene: NA
CDR3nt: TGCAGTGCTGGAGCCCCGCGCTCCTACGAGCAGTACTTC; CDR3aa: CSAGAPRSYEQYF; v_gene: TRBV20-1; abundance: many; j_gene: TRBJ2-7; d_gene: NA
CDR3nt: TGTGCCAGCTCAACGGGTTTCAGGAATCAGCCCCAGCATTTT; CDR3aa: CASSTGFRNQPQHF; v_gene: TRBV18; abundance: many; j_gene: TRBJ1-5; d_gene: NA
CDR3nt: TGTGCCAGCAGCTCGGGGGACCCCTATGGCTACACCTTC; CDR3aa: CASSSGDPYGYTF; v_gene: TRBV28; abundance: NA; j_gene: TRBJ1-2; d_gene: NA
CDR3nt: TGTGCCAGCAGTTTAGCTAGCGGGAGGATGGGCGAGCAGTACTTC; CDR3aa: CASSLASGRMGEQYF; v_gene: TRBV28; abundance: many; j_gene: TRBJ2-7; d_gene: TRBD2
CDR3nt: TGTGCCAGCAGGCCCCCACCATATAGCGGGACCACCTACGAGCAGTACTTC; CDR3aa: CASRPPPYSGTTYEQYF; v_gene: TRBV6-2/TRBV6-3; abundance: few; j_gene: TRBJ2-7; d_gene: TRBD2
CDR3nt: TGTGCCAGTAGTATACCAGGGAACACCGGGGAGCTGTTTTTT; CDR3aa: CASSIPGNTGELFF; v_gene: TRBV19; abundance: many; j_gene: TRBJ2-2; d_gene: NA
CDR3nt: TGTGCCAGTGGATCCCCTCCTGGGGCTACCAAAAACATTCAGTACTTC; CDR3aa: CASGSPPGATKNIQYF; v_gene: TRBV19; abundance: NA; j_gene: TRBJ2-4; d_gene: NA
CDR3nt: TGTGCCAGCAGTTACGGGACAGGGGTTCCCTATGGCTACACCTTC; CDR3aa: CASSYGTGVPYGYTF; v_gene: TRBV6-5; abundance: once; j_gene: TRBJ1-2; d_gene: TRBD1
CDR3nt: TGTGCCATCAGTGAATGGACTAGCAGTCAAGAGACCCAGTACTTC; CDR3aa: CAISEWTSSQETQYF; v_gene: TRBV10-3; abundance: many; j_gene: TRBJ2-5; d_gene: TRBD2
CDR3nt: TGCGCCAGCAGCCAAGATCGAGTAGGACAGGGGGCCTACGAGCAGTACTTC; CDR3aa: CASSQDRVGQGAYEQYF; v_gene: TRBV4-3; abundance: many; j_gene: TRBJ2-7; d_gene: TRBD1
CDR3nt: TGTGCCAGCTCCTCACTGCGGGCAACGGACTCACCCCTCCACTTT; CDR3aa: CASSSLRATDSPLHF; v_gene: TRBV27; abundance: few; j_gene: TRBJ1-6; d_gene: NA
CDR3nt: TGTGCCAGCATTGATAGGCCCGGCGAGCAGTACTTC; CDR3aa: CASIDRPGEQYF; v_gene: TRBV6-1; abundance: NA; j_gene: TRBJ2-7; d_gene: NA
CDR3nt: TGCAGCGTTCTCGGGAGTCCCCTGGGCAAAAACATTCAGTACTTC; CDR3aa: CSVLGSPLGKNIQYF; v_gene: TRBV29-1; abundance: many; j_gene: TRBJ2-4; d_gene: NA
CDR3nt: TGTGCCAGCAGTGAAGTCGACACCTCGAGCTCCTACGAGCAGTACTTC; CDR3aa: CASSEVDTSSSYEQYF; v_gene: TRBV6-1; abundance: many; j_gene: TRBJ2-7; d_gene: NA
CDR3nt: TGCGCCAGCAGCTTGGGACTAGGCTCCCCCTACGAGCAGTACTTC; CDR3aa: CASSLGLGSPYEQYF; v_gene: TRBV5-1; abundance: NA; j_gene: TRBJ2-7; d_gene: NA
CDR3nt: TGCGCCAGCAGCCAAGTTCCAGGATACAATGAGCAGTTCTTC; CDR3aa: CASSQVPGYNEQFF; v_gene: TRBV4-1; abundance: NA; j_gene: TRBJ2-1; d_gene: NA
CDR3nt: TGTGCCAGTAGTATAGTGACAGGACCTTCCTACGAGCAGTACTTC; CDR3aa: CASSIVTGPSYEQYF; v_gene: TRBV19; abundance: many; j_gene: TRBJ2-7; d_gene: NA
CDR3nt: TGTGCCAGCCACTGGAGCGCTATGAACACTGAAGCTTTCTTT; CDR3aa: CASHWSAMNTEAFF; v_gene: TRBV12-3/TRBV12-4; abundance: many; j_gene: TRBJ1-1; d_gene: NA
CDR3nt: TGCAGCGTTGATGGGCTGGGGGGCGCCTACGAGCAGTACTTC; CDR3aa: CSVDGLGGAYEQYF; v_gene: TRBV29-1; abundance: many; j_gene: TRBJ2-7; d_gene: NA
CDR3nt: TGTGCCAGCAGTTACGGGACAGGGGGAGCCTACGAGCAGTACTTC; CDR3aa: CASSYGTGGAYEQYF; v_gene: TRBV6-5; abundance: NA; j_gene: TRBJ2-7; d_gene: TRBD1
CDR3nt: TGCGCCAGCAGTAGCCTCCGGGACACCCGCTCTGGAAACACCATATATTTT; CDR3aa: CASSSLRDTRSGNTIYF; v_gene: TRBV10-1; abundance: many; j_gene: TRBJ1-3; d_gene: NA
CDR3nt: TGTGCCAGCAGGGATCTCTCGGACACCTATCAGCCCCAGCATTTT; CDR3aa: CASRDLSDTYQPQHF; v_gene: TRBV2; abundance: NA; j_gene: TRBJ1-5; d_gene: NA
CDR3nt: TGTGCCAGCAGTGAAGAGGGGGGGGTTACCCTAAACGAGCAGTACTTC; CDR3aa: CASSEEGGVTLNEQYF; v_gene: TRBV6-1; abundance: NA; j_gene: TRBJ2-7; d_gene: NA
CDR3nt: TGTGCCAGCAGCTTTGGTTTCGCTGGAAACACCATATATTTT; CDR3aa: CASSFGFAGNTIYF; v_gene: TRBV5-5; abundance: many; j_gene: TRBJ1-3; d_gene: NA
CDR3nt: TGTGCCAGCAGCCCCCGGACAGGGTCTTCCGGGGAGCTGTTTTTT; CDR3aa: CASSPRTGSSGELFF; v_gene: TRBV7-2; abundance: many; j_gene: TRBJ2-2; d_gene: TRBD1
CDR3nt: TGCGCCAGCAGCCAAGATCGGGCGGGAGTGGAAGAGACCCAGTACTTC; CDR3aa: CASSQDRAGVEETQYF; v_gene: TRBV4-3; abundance: many; j_gene: TRBJ2-5; d_gene: TRBD2
CDR3nt: TGTGCCAGCGGTCTGGCGGGAGGGCCGGGAGAGACCCAGTACTTC; CDR3aa: CASGLAGGPGETQYF; v_gene: TRBV7-3; abundance: many; j_gene: TRBJ2-5; d_gene: TRBD2
CDR3nt: TGCGCCAGCAGCTTCGGGGGCTTGGGCGCTGAAGCTTTCTTT; CDR3aa: CASSFGGLGAEAFF; v_gene: TRBV5-1; abundance: few; j_gene: TRBJ1-1; d_gene: NA
CDR3nt: TGTGCCAGTTTAAGGTGGACTAGCGGCAGATTCTCCAACGAGACCCAGTACTTC; CDR3aa: CASLRWTSGRFSNETQYF; v_gene: TRBV2; abundance: many; j_gene: TRBJ2-5; d_gene: TRBD2
CDR3nt: TGTGCCAGCAGTTACGACACTAGCGGGAGGGACGAGCAGTACTTC; CDR3aa: CASSYDTSGRDEQYF; v_gene: TRBV6-2/TRBV6-3; abundance: NA; j_gene: TRBJ2-7; d_gene: TRBD2
CDR3nt: TGCGCCAGCAGCCAAGATCACCGACGGGCGGGAGGAGAGACCCAGTACTTC; CDR3aa: CASSQDHRRAGGETQYF; v_gene: TRBV4-1; abundance: many; j_gene: TRBJ2-5; d_gene: TRBD2
CDR3nt: TGTGCCAGCAGTGAAGCGTATGAGGCGAGGGGCTACACCTTC; CDR3aa: CASSEAYEARGYTF; v_gene: TRBV6-1; abundance: many; j_gene: TRBJ1-2; d_gene: NA
CDR3nt: TGTGCCAGCAGCTTAGTGGGCGGGAGATCTGGCGAGCAGTACTTC; CDR3aa: CASSLVGGRSGEQYF; v_gene: TRBV7-2; abundance: many; j_gene: TRBJ2-7; d_gene: TRBD2
CDR3nt: TGTGCCAGCAGTTATAATGAAGATCAGCCCCAGCATTTT; CDR3aa: CASSYNEDQPQHF; v_gene: TRBV6-2/TRBV6-3; abundance: NA; j_gene: TRBJ1-5; d_gene: NA
CDR3nt: TGTGCCAGCAGTCCTAGACTAGCGGGAGTTGGAGAGACCCAGTACTTC; CDR3aa: CASSPRLAGVGETQYF; v_gene: TRBV27; abundance: NA; j_gene: TRBJ2-5; d_gene: TRBD2
CDR3nt: TGTGCCAGCAGTTATCGGCGAGGCCTCGAAACTAGTAGCAATCAGCCCCAGCATTTT; CDR3aa: CASSYRRGLETSSNQPQHF; v_gene: TRBV6-2/TRBV6-3; abundance: few; j_gene: TRBJ1-5; d_gene: NA
CDR3nt: TGTGCCAGCAGTTTGACCGCGGGCTCTAGCAATCAGCCCCAGCATTTT; CDR3aa: CASSLTAGSSNQPQHF; v_gene: TRBV28; abundance: many; j_gene: TRBJ1-5; d_gene: NA
CDR3nt: TGTGCCAGCAGCTTAGACATTAGCGGGAGCTTCACAGATACGCAGTATTTT; CDR3aa: CASSLDISGSFTDTQYF; v_gene: TRBV11-2; abundance: NA; j_gene: TRBJ2-3; d_gene: TRBD2
CDR3nt: TGTGCCACCAGCAAATCGAGACAGGCGCCCACAGATACGCAGTATTTT; CDR3aa: CATSKSRQAPTDTQYF; v_gene: TRBV24-1; abundance: NA; j_gene: TRBJ2-3; d_gene: NA
CDR3nt: TGTGCCAGCAGTTTAGGGCTGTTTTTT; CDR3aa: CASSLGLFF; v_gene: TRBV28; abundance: once; j_gene: TRBJ2-2; d_gene: NA
CDR3nt: TGCAGCGTTGAAGATGGCCTGGGGGGCTTTGGGGCCGGGGAGCTGTTTTTT; CDR3aa: CSVEDGLGGFGAGELFF; v_gene: TRBV29-1; abundance: many; j_gene: TRBJ2-2; d_gene: NA
CDR3nt: TGTGCCAGCAGCTTAAAACCCCGGGACAGTGCCACCTACGAGCAGTACTTC; CDR3aa: CASSLKPRDSATYEQYF; v_gene: TRBV11-2; abundance: NA; j_gene: TRBJ2-7; d_gene: TRBD1
CDR3nt: TGCAGCGTCAAGAGGGCCACCTACGAGCAGTACTTC; CDR3aa: CSVKRATYEQYF; v_gene: TRBV29-1; abundance: many; j_gene: TRBJ2-7; d_gene: NA
CDR3nt: TGTGCCAGCAGTTATGTATCGGGCTGGGACACTGAAGCTTTCTTT; CDR3aa: CASSYVSGWDTEAFF; v_gene: TRBV6-5; abundance: NA; j_gene: TRBJ1-1; d_gene: NA
CDR3nt: TGTGCCGCCCATTGGGCGGGAGGGGACCACGAGCAGTACTTC; CDR3aa: CAAHWAGGDHEQYF; v_gene: TRBV6-2/TRBV6-3; abundance: many; j_gene: TRBJ2-7; d_gene: TRBD2
CDR3nt: TGTGCCATCAGTGACCAGCGGCTGGGGGCTGGAAACACCATATATTTT; CDR3aa: CAISDQRLGAGNTIYF; v_gene: TRBV10-3; abundance: NA; j_gene: TRBJ1-3; d_gene: NA
CDR3nt: TGTGCCAGCAGCCAAGATACATCGGCTAACTATGGCTACACCTTC; CDR3aa: CASSQDTSANYGYTF; v_gene: TRBV4-2; abundance: NA; j_gene: TRBJ1-2; d_gene: NA